This is a list of T cell receptor beta chains from one sample in a study of blood T cell repertoires in COVID-19. Repertoires were generated with immunoSEQ multiplex PCR, while TCRdb's copy carries only in-frame clones and drops some. Among 350,000 to 450,000 clones, 80% to 90% were seen once, and the ten largest hold roughly 1.9%. The sequenced sample was PBMCs or T cells enriched from blood (not recorded which). Receptor source: a man in his forties in a cohort exposed to, infected with or recovered from COVID-19 (not recorded which). CDR3s leave out the opening cysteine and the closing phenylalanine or tryptophan.

TRBJ1-4 TRBV19 ASSIVGGMANEKLF
TRBJ1-2 TRBV11-2 ASSLGTGFTWNGYT
TRBJ2-1 TRBV7-2 ASLGRGLHNEQF
TRBJ1-4 TRBV27 ASRGWEQGEEKLF
TRBJ1-2 TRBV3-1/TRBV3-2 ATETALGYT
TRBJ1-1 TRBV5-1 ASSLGANEAF
TRBJ1-1 TRBV5-1 ASSQVPWTEAF
TRBJ2-3 TRBV9 ASSARILAGNIPDTQY
TRBJ2-7 TRBV27 ASSLSITYEQY
TRBJ1-6 TRBV6-5 ASSYSTGKGSPLH
TRBJ2-7 TRBV19 ASSIEGTSGVSYEQY
TRBJ2-1 TRBV4-1 ASSQDHSGRVNEQF
TRBJ2-5 TRBV6-4 ASSEGLADQETQY
TRBJ2-1 TRBV3-1/TRBV3-2 ASSRTWAGLLREQF
TRBJ1-2 TRBV7-9 ASSLGQLAGYGYT
TRBJ1-4 TRBV4-1 ASAGANEKLF
TRBJ2-3 TRBV7-9 ASSYTTRGITSTDTQY
TRBJ1-5 TRBV28 ASNPRTGGMAQPQH
TRBJ1-3 TRBV19 ASRSSSGNTIY
TRBJ2-3 TRBV5-1 ASSPRDTDTQY
TRBJ1-5 TRBV30 AWSPGQGSNQPQH
TRBJ2-1 TRBV28 ASSFPFVANNEQF